The 2 T cell receptor beta chains presented below share a single source sample, sequenced in a study of neurological immune-mediated disorders. TCRdb fed the 5' RACE reads into MiXCR, producing one record per CDR3 protein. Here the sample spans about 28,000 distinct CDR3 sequences, 5% to 8% being singletons. Sequencing was performed on PBMCs. The origin of the receptors is a woman aged 45-60 years in good health.

This clonotype was observed at least ten times. The chain recombines TRBV6-5 with TRBJ2-1; D might be TRBD2 (6 bases). The CDR3 sequence is 14 residues long. Deletions cut 6 bases from V and 8 bases from J, with 17 bases between. Germline V lookup: CDR1 MNHEY, CDR2 SVGAGI. Here the CDR3 reads CASSSPRDSDEQFF. The CDR3 coding sequence is TGTGCCAGCAGCTCACCGCGGGATAGCGATGAGCAGTTCTTC.

At least ten counts were recorded for this clonotype. V gene TRBV5-1 combines with J gene TRBJ2-3, with TRBD2 identical over 7 bases. J lost 2 bases, V lost 0 bases, and 6 bases had no gene match. In germline, CDR1 is SGHRS, CDR2 YFSETQ. The CDR3 is 16 residues long. The CDR3 region is CASSLGQSGATDTQYF. CDR3 DNA sequence: TGCGCCAGCAGCTTGGGTCAAAGCGGGGCCACAGATACGCAGTATTTT.